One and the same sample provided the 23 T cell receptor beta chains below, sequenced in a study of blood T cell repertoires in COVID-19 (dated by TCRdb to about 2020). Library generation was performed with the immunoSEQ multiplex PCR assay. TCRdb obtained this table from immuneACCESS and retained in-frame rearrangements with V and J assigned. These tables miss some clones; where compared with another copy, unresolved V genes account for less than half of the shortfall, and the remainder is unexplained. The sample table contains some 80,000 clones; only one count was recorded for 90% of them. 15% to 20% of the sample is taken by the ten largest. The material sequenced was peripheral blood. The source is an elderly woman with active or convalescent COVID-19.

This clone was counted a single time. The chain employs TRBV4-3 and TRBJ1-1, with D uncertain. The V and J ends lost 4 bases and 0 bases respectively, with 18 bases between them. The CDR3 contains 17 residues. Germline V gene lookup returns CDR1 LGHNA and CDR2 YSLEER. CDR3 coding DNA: TGCGCCAGCAGCCCCAGTGGAGAAAATAGGTTGAACACTGAAGCTTTCTTT. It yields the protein CASSPSGENRLNTEAFF.

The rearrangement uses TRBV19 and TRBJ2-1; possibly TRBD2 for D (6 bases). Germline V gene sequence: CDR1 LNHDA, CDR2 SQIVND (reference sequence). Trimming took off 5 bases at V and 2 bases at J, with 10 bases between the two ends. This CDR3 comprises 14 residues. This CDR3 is CASSLGGTYNEQFF. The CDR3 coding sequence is TGTGCCAGTAGTCTCGGAGGGACCTACAATGAGCAGTTCTTC.

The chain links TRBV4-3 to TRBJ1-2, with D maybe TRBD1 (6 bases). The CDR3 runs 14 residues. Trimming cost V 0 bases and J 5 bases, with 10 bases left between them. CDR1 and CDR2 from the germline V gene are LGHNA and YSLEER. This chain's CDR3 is CASSQDRGGYGYTF. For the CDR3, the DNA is TGCGCCAGCAGCCAAGACAGGGGTGGATATGGCTACACCTTC.

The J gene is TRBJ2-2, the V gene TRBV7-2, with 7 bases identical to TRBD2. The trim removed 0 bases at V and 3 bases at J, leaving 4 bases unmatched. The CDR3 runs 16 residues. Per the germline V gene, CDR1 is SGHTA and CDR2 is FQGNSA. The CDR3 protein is CASSLAGGIDTGELFF. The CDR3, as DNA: TGTGCCAGCAGCTTAGCGGGGGGGATCGACACCGGGGAGCTGTTTTTT.

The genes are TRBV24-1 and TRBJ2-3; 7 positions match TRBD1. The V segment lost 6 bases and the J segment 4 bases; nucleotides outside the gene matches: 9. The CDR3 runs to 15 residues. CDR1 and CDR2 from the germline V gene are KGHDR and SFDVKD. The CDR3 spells CATSRQGRNPDTQYF. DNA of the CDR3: TGTGCCACCAGTAGACAGGGTAGGAATCCAGATACGCAGTATTTT.

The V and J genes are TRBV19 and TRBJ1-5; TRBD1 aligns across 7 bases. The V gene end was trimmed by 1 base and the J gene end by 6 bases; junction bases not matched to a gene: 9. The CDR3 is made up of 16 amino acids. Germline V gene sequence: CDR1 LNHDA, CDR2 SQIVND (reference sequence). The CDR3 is CASSIGTGRWGQPQHF. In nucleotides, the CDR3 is TGTGCCAGTAGTATAGGGACAGGCAGATGGGGTCAGCCCCAGCATTTT.

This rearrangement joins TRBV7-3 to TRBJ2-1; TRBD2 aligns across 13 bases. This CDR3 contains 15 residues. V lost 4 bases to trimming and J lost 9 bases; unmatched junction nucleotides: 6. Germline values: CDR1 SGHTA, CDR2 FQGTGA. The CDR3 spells CASSYTSGGAVEQFF. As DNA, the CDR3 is TGTGCCAGCAGCTATACTAGCGGGGGGGCGGTTGAGCAGTTCTTC.

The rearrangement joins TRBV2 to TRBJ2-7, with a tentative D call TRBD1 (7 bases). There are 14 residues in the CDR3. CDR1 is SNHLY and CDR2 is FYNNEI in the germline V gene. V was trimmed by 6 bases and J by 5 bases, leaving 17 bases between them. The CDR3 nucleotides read TGTGCCAGCAGGCAAGGGGGGACAGTCCACGAGCAGTACTTC. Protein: CASRQGGTVHEQYF.

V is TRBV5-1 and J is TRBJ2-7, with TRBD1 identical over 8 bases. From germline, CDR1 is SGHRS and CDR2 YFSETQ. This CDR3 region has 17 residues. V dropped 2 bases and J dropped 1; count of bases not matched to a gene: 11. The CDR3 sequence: CASSLFPSTGVSYEQYF. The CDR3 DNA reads TGCGCCAGCAGCTTATTCCCATCGACAGGGGTATCCTACGAGCAGTACTTC.

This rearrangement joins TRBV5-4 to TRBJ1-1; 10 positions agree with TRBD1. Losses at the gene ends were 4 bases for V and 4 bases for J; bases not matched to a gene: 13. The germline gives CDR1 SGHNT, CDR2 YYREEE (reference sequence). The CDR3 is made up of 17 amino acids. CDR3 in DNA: TGTGCCAGCAGCCCAGGAGTGGGACAGGGGTCAGTCACTGAAGCTTTCTTT. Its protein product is CASSPGVGQGSVTEAFF.

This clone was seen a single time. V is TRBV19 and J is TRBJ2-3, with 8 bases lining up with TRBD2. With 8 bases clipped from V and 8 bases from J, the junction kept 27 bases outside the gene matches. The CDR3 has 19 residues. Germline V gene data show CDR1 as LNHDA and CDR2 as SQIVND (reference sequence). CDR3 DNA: TGTGCCAGTGGGGAGGACATGTCGTCCGGACTAGCTATTTTCGGTACGCAGTATTTT. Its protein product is CASGEDMSSGLAIFGTQYF.

The CDR3 spells CASSQGTGAGNQPQHF. CDR3 in DNA: TGTGCCAGCAGCCAAGGGACAGGGGCGGGCAATCAGCCCCAGCATTTT. The chain is built from TRBV14 and TRBJ1-5; TRBD1 aligns across 9 bases. Germline lookup yields CDR1 SGHDN and CDR2 FVKESK. J gave up 2 bases and V 1 base, and 3 bases lay outside the gene matches. The CDR3 length is 16 residues.

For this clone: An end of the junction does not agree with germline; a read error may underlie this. The CDR3 region has the DNA TGTGCCAGCAGCGCCGAGACAGGGGTCCTCTATGGCTGCACCTTC. Its protein is CASSAETGVLYGCTF. The V call is TRBV9, the J call TRBJ1-2; 8 nucleotides align to TRBD1. Per germline, CDR1 SGDLS and CDR2 YYNGEE. This CDR3 is built from 15 residues.

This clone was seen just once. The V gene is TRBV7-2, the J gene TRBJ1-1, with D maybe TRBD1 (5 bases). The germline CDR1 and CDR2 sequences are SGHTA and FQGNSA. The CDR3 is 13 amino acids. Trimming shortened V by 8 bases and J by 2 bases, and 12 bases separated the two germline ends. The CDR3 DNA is TGTGCCAGCGGCATGGGGGGAAACACTGAAGCTTTCTTT. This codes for CASGMGGNTEAFF.

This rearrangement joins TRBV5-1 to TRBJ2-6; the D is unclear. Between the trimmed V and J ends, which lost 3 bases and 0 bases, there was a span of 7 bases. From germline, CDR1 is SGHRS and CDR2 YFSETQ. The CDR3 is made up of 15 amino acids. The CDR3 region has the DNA TGCGCCAGCAGCTATACAGTCTCTGGGGCCAACGTCCTGACTTTC. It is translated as CASSYTVSGANVLTF.

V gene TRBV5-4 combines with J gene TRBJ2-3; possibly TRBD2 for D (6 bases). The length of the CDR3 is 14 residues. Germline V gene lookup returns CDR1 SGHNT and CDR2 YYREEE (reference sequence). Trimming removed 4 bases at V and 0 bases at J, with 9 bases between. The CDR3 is CASSPGTSTDTQYF. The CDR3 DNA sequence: TGTGCCAGCAGCCCCGGGACTAGCACAGATACGCAGTATTTT.

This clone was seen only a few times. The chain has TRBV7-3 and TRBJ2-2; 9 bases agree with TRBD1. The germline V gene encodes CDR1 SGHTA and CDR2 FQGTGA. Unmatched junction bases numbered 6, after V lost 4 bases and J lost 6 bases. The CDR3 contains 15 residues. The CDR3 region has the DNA TGTGCCAGCAGCTACGGCGGGACAGGGCCCGGGGAGCTGTTTTTT. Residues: CASSYGGTGPGELFF.

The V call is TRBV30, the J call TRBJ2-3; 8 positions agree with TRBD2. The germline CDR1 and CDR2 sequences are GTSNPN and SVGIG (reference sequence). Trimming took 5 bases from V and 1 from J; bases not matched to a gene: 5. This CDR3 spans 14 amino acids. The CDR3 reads CAWARAGGTDTQYF. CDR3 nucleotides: TGTGCCTGGGCTCGAGCGGGGGGCACAGATACGCAGTATTTT.

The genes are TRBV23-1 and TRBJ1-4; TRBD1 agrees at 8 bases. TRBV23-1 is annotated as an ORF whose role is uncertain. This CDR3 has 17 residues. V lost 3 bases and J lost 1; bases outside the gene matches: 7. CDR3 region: CASSHPETGGTNEKLFF. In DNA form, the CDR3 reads TGCGCCAGCAGTCATCCAGAAACAGGGGGAACTAATGAAAAACTGTTTTTT.

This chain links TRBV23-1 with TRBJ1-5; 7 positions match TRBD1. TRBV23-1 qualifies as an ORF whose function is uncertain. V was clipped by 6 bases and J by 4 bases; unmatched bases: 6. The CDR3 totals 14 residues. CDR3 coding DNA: TGCGCCAGCAGCCAGGGACAGCAAAATCAGCCCCAGCATTTT. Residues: CASSQGQQNQPQHF.

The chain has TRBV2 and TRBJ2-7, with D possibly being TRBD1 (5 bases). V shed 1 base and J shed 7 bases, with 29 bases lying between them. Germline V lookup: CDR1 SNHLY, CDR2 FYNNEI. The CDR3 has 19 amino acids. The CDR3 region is CASSEEWGLGFERVGEQYF. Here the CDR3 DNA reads TGTGCCAGCAGTGAAGAGTGGGGCCTCGGTTTCGAAAGGGTAGGAGAGCAGTACTTC.

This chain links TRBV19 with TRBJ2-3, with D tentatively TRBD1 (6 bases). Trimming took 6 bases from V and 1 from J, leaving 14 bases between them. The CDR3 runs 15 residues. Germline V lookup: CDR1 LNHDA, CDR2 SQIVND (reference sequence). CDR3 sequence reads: CASRNRDSGTDTQYF. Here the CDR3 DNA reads TGTGCCAGTAGGAACAGGGATAGCGGCACAGATACGCAGTATTTT.

CDR3 in DNA: TGTGCCAGCAGTTTTCGGGACAGGGTGAATTCACCCCTCCACTTT. It codes for CASSFRDRVNSPLHF. The J gene is TRBJ1-6, the V gene TRBV27, with 9 bases lining up with TRBD1. The germline V gene has CDR1 MNHEY and CDR2 SMNVEV (reference sequence). J was trimmed by 7 bases and V by 3 bases; bases with no gene match: 4. This CDR3 is built from 15 residues.